The T cell receptor (beta chain) under discussion was sequenced for a study of T cells in Graves' hyperthyroidism and ophthalmopathy. Trimming took 5 bases from V and 2 from J, leaving 13 bases between them. The CDR3 is 14 residues long. CDR1 is SGHVS and CDR2 is FNYEAQ in the germline V gene. This clonotype was found many times. The source material, RNA transcripts, was used to amplify TCR beta CDR3 regions. Carried out on the TCR CDR3, a first-round RT-PCR used the HTBI primer set. TCRdb reprocessed the multiplex PCR reads with MiXCR, giving one entry per CDR3 protein. This table holds nearly 750,000 distinct CDR3 sequences, 35% found once.

The sequenced material came from blood. The gene calls are TRBV7-6 and TRBJ2-7, with D perhaps matching TRBD1 (6 bases). The TCR sequence derives from a woman between 40 and 55 years old with Graves' hyperthyroidism. The CDR3: CASSVRQATYEQYF. CDR3 sequence (DNA): TGTGCCAGCAGCGTCCGACAGGCGACCTACGAGCAGTACTTC.